The T cell receptor (beta chain) under discussion was sequenced for a study of blood T cell repertoires in COVID-19. About the study: Nucleic acid was either cDNA or gDNA, and it came from T cells, B-cell-depleted T cells, or PBMCs.

TCRdb's table, derived via immunoSEQ multiplex PCR, lists solely in-frame clones and lacks some. The table lists fewer than 100,000 clones, about 93% of them singletons. The clonotype comes from a woman older than 75 with acute or convalescent COVID-19. Input material: peripheral blood.

This CDR3 reads CASSVRTGGSGELFF. CDR3 DNA: TGCGCCAGCAGTGTTCGGACAGGGGGCTCCGGGGAGCTGTTTTTT. The gene calls are TRBV5-1 and TRBJ2-2; TRBD1 aligns across 11 bases. Germline V gives CDR1 SGHRS, CDR2 YFSETQ. This CDR3 contains 15 residues. V was pared by 5 bases and J by 6 bases, with 6 bases of the junction left unmatched.